This T cell receptor (beta chain) was observed in a study of beta chain features in type 1 diabetes. At the level of the study: Healthy donors, compared against patients, showed similar age, gender and cell yields.

Every isolated RNA sample was fully reverse transcribed, so sequencing captured expressed TCRB transcripts. It was found that naive, central memory and regulatory T cell samples averaged around 3.7 million reads. This table comes from immunoSEQ multiplex PCR, and its TCRdb copy is limited to in-frame clones, with some not included. The sample lists around 140,000 clones, roughly an eighth occurring once. For this clone: As yet, its antigen is unknown.

This CDR3 has 13 residues. Per germline, CDR1 SGHDT and CDR2 YYEEEE. Trimming shortened V by 4 bases and J by 6 bases, and 11 bases separated the two germline ends. Whole-study results and caveats: Patients with Type 1 diabetes showed moderately but significantly shorter TCRB CDR3s in all four CD4+ subsets. Naive, central memory and Treg TCRB repertoires appeared more alike in patients than in healthy donors.

Sample: central memory CD4+ T cells from blood. The chain uses TRBV5-6 and TRBJ2-1; D is unclear. The source is a young man with type 1 diabetes. The CDR3, as DNA: TGTGCCAGCAGCCTCGAAGGGTTCAATGAGCAGTTCTTC. It encodes CASSLEGFNEQFF.